These 9 T cell receptor beta chains share one sample of origin, sequenced in a study of blood T cell repertoires in COVID-19. TCRdb's copy holds only in-frame clones and misses some; the assay was immunoSEQ multiplex PCR. The repertoire holds more than 55,000 clones, with roughly 85% as singletons. Sequenced input: peripheral blood. The receptors shown here come from a woman older than 75 with acute or convalescent COVID-19.

The chain's CDR3 is CSAVPGRTEAFF. For the CDR3, the DNA is TGCAGCGCTGTCCCAGGAAGAACTGAAGCTTTCTTT. The chain employs TRBV29-1 and TRBJ1-1; D ambiguous. Germline V CDR1 and CDR2: SQVTM, ANQGSEA. Trimming shortened V by 7 bases and J by 5 bases, and 14 bases separated the two germline ends. CDR3 size: 12 residues.

This clone appeared once. The chain is built from TRBV7-2 and TRBJ1-4; TRBD1 might be the D (5 bases). Deletions cut 4 bases from V and 4 bases from J, with 7 bases between. This CDR3 has 13 residues. The germline V gene encodes CDR1 SGHTA and CDR2 FQGNSA. The CDR3 DNA follows: TGTGCCAGCAGCTCGGGGGTTAATGAAAAACTGTTTTTT. It yields the protein CASSSGVNEKLFF.

The gene calls are TRBV29-1 and TRBJ1-2; D is unclear. The germline CDR1 and CDR2 sequences are SQVTM and ANQGSEA. CDR3 length equals 12 residues. With 8 bases removed from V and 8 bases from J, the gap between germline ends came to 18 bases. CDR3 in amino acids: CSTHSGVGGYTF. DNA for the CDR3: TGCAGCACGCACTCCGGTGTGGGCGGCTACACCTTC.

This chain links TRBV19 with TRBJ2-3, with 11 bases fitting TRBD2. The CDR3 covers 16 residues. After removal of 3 bases from V and 6 bases from J, the junction contained 8 bases not matched to a gene. CDR1 is LNHDA, CDR2 SQIVND, per germline (reference sequence). The DNA for the CDR3 is TGTGCCAGTAGTATGGACCTAGCGGGGGGCTTTGATACGCAGTATTTT. This encodes CASSMDLAGGFDTQYF.

The CDR3 sequence: CASSFPGINAEAFF. For the CDR3, the DNA is TGCGCCAGCAGTTTCCCTGGCATAAACGCTGAAGCTTTCTTT. The rearrangement links TRBV10-2 to TRBJ1-1, with no clear D. This CDR3 region has 14 residues. Between the trimmed V and J ends, which lost 5 bases and 6 bases, there was a span of 16 bases. From germline, CDR1 is WSHSY and CDR2 SAAADI.

The chain joins TRBV2 to TRBJ2-5; a weak D match, TRBD2 (6 bases). CDR1 and CDR2 (germline): SNHLY, FYNNEI. V was trimmed by 7 bases and J by 2 bases, leaving 11 bases between them. This CDR3 has 13 amino acids. CDR3 sequence: CASKGGAQETQYF. CDR3 nucleotide sequence: TGTGCCAGCAAAGGCGGGGCACAAGAGACCCAGTACTTC.

V gene TRBV13 combines with J gene TRBJ2-1; D possibly corresponds to TRBD2 (6 bases). The CDR3 spans 19 residues. Germline V CDR1 and CDR2: PRHDT, FYEKMQ (reference sequence). V dropped 5 bases and J dropped 4 bases, with 27 bases sitting between them. In DNA form, the CDR3 reads TGTGCCAGCAGCCCGCGCCCGTCGATGACTAGTGCTAAGTACAATGAGCAGTTCTTC. Protein product: CASSPRPSMTSAKYNEQFF.

CDR3 protein: CSPPSGTSGRVGYEQYF. The CDR3 DNA is TGCAGCCCGCCTTCCGGGACTAGCGGGAGAGTCGGCTACGAGCAGTACTTC. The chain combines TRBV29-1 with TRBJ2-7; TRBD2 agrees at 14 bases. CDR3 length equals 17 residues. Germline trimming cut 8 bases from V and 3 bases from J; bases unmatched to any gene: 15. The germline V gene encodes CDR1 SQVTM and CDR2 ANQGSEA.

This chain joins TRBV7-6 and TRBJ2-1; possibly TRBD2 for D (6 bases). The V end was cut by 0 bases, the J end by 0 bases, with 18 bases between. The CDR3 covers 19 residues. Looked up from germline, CDR1 is SGHVS and CDR2 is FNYEAQ. The CDR3 reads CASSLARRTGTDSYNEQFF. The CDR3 DNA reads TGTGCCAGCAGCTTAGCGCGCAGAACCGGGACTGACTCCTACAATGAGCAGTTCTTC.